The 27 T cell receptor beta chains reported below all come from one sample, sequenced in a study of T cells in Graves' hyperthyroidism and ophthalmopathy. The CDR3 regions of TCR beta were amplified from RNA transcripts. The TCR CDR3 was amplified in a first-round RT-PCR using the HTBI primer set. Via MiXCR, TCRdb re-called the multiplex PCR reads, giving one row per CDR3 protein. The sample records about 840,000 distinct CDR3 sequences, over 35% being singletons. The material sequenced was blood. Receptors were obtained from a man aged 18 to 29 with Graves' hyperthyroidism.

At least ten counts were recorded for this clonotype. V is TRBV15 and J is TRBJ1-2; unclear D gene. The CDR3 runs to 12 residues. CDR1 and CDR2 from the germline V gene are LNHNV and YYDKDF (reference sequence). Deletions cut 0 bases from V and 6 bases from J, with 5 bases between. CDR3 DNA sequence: TGTGCCACCAGCAGAGATAGCGATGGCTACACCTTC. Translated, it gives CATSRDSDGYTF.

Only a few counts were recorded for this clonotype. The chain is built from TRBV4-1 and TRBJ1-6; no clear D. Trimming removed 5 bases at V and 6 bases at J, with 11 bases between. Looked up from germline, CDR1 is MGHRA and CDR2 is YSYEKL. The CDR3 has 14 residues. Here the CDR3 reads CASSTGLSNSPLHF. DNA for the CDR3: TGCGCCAGCAGCACTGGACTTTCTAATTCACCCCTCCACTTT.

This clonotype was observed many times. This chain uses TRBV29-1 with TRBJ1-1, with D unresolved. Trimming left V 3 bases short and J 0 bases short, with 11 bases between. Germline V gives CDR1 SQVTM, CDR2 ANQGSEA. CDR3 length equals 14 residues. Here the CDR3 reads CSVDFRPLNTEAFF. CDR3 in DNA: TGCAGCGTTGACTTTAGGCCCCTGAACACTGAAGCTTTCTTT.

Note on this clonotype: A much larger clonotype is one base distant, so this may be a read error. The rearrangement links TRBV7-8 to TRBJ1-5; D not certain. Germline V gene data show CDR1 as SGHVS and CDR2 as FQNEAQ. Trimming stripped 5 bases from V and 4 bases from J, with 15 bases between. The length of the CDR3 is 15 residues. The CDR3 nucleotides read TGTGCCAGCAGCGCTCGGGCAGGCGATAATCAGCCCCAGCATTTT. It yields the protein CASSARAGDNQPQHF.

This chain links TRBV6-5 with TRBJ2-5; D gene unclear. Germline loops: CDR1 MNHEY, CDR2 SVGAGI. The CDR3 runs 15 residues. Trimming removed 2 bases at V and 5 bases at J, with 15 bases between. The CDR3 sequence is CASSYGQANGETQYF. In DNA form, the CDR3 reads TGTGCCAGCAGTTACGGCCAGGCCAATGGGGAGACCCAGTACTTC.

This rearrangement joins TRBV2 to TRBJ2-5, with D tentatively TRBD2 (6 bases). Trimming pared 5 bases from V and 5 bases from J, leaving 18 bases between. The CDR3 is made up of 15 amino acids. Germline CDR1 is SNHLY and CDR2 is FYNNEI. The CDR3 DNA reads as TGTGCCAGCAGTTACTCGACTCGTCGGGGGGAGACCCAGTACTTC. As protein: CASSYSTRRGETQYF.

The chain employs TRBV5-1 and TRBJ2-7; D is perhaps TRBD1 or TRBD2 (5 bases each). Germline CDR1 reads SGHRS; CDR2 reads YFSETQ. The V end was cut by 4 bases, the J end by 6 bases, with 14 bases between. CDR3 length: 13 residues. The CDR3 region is CASSQDQGAEQYF. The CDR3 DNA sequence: TGCGCCAGCAGCCAAGATCAGGGAGCCGAGCAGTACTTC.

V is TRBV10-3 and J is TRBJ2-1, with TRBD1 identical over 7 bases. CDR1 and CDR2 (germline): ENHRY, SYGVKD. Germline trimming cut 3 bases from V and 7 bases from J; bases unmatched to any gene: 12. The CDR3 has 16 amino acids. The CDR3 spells CAISDTLSTGINEQFF. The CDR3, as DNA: TGTGCCATCAGTGATACCCTCTCGACAGGGATTAATGAGCAGTTCTTC.

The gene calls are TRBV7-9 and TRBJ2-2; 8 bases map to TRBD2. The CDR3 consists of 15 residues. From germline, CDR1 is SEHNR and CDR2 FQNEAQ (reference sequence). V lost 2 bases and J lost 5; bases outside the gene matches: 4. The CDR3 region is CASSLQGLETGELFF. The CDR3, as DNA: TGTGCCAGCAGCTTACAGGGACTAGAAACCGGGGAGCTGTTTTTT.

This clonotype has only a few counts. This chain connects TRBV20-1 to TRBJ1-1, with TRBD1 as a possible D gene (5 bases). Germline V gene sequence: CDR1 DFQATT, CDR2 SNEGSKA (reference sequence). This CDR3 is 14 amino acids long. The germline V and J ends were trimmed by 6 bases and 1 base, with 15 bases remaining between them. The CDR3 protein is CSAYRGRENTEAFF. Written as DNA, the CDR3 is TGCAGTGCGTATCGGGGCAGGGAGAACACTGAAGCTTTCTTT.

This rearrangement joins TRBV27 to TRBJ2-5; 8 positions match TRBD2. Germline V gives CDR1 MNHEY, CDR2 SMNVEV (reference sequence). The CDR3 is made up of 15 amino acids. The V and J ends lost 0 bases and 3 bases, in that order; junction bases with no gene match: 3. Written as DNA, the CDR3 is TGTGCCAGCAGTTTATCGCGGGGGGCCAAAGAGACCCAGTACTTC. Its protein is CASSLSRGAKETQYF.

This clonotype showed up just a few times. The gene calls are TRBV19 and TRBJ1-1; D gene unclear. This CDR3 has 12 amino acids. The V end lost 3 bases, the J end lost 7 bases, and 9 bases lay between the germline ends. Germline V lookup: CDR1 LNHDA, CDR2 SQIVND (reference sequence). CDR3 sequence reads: CASSIGDNEAFF. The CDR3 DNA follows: TGTGCCAGTAGTATCGGGGATAATGAAGCTTTCTTT.

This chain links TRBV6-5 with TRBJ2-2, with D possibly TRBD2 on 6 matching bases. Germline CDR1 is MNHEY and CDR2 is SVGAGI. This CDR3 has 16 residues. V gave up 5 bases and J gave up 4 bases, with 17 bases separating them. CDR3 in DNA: TGTGCCAGCAGTCGCGACACGGGGGTTGGCACCGGGGAGCTGTTTTTT. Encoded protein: CASSRDTGVGTGELFF.

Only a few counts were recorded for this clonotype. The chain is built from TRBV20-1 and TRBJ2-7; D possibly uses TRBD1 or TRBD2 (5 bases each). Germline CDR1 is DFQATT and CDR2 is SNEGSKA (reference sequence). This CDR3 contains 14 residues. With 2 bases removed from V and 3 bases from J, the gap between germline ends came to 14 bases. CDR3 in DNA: TGCAGTGCTAGATCCCGGGACCTCGTCTACGAGCAGTACTTC. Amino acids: CSARSRDLVYEQYF.

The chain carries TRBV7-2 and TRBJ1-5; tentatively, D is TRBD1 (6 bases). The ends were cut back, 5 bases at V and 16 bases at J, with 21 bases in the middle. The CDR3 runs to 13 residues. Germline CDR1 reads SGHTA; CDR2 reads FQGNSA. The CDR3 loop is CASSLRGGGPHHF. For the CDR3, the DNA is TGTGCCAGCAGCCTTAGAGGGGGGGGGCCACACCATTTT.

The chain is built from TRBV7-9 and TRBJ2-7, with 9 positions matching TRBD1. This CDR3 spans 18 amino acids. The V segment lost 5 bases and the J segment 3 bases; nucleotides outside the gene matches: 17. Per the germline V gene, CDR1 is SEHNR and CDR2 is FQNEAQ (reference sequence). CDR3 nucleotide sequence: TGTGCCAGCAGCCTTGGACGCCAAGGGGCGGGACAGGGCTACGAGCAGTACTTC. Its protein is CASSLGRQGAGQGYEQYF.

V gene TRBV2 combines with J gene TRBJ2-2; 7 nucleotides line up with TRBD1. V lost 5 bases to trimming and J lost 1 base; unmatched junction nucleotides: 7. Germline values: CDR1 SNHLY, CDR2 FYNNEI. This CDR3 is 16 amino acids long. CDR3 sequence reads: CASSSRRTGNTGELFF. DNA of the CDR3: TGTGCCAGCAGTTCACGGCGGACAGGGAACACCGGGGAGCTGTTTTTT. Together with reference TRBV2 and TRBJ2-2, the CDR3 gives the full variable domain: EPEVTQTPSHQVTQMGQEVILRCVPISNHLYFYWYRQILGQKVEFLVSFYNNEISEKSEIFDDQFSVERPDGSNFTLKIRSTKLEDSAMYFCASSSRRTGNTGELFFGEGSRLTVL.

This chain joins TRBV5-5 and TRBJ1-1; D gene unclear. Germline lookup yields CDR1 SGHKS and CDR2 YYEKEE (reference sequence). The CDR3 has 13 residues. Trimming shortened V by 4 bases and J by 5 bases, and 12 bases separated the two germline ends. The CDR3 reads CASSPQRWTEAFF. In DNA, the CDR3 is TGTGCCAGCAGCCCTCAGAGGTGGACTGAAGCTTTCTTT.

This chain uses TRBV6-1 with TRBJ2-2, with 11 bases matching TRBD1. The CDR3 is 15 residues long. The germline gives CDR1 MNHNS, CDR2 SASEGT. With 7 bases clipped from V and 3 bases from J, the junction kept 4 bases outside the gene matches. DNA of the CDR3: TGTGCCAGCACCGGGACAGGGGGGTACACCGGGGAGCTGTTTTTT. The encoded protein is CASTGTGGYTGELFF.

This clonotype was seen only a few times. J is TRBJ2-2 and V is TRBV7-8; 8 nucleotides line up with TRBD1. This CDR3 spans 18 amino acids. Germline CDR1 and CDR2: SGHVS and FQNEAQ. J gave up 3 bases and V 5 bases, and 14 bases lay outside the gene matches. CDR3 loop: CASSPLRRTGLDTGELFF. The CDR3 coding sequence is TGTGCCAGCAGCCCTCTTAGACGGACAGGGTTGGACACCGGGGAGCTGTTTTTT.

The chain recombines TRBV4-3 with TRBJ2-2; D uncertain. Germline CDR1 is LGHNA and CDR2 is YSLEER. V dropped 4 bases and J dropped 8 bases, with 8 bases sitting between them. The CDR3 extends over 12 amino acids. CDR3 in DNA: TGCGCCAGCAGCCCCCCGCAGGGGGAGCTGTTTTTT. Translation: CASSPPQGELFF.

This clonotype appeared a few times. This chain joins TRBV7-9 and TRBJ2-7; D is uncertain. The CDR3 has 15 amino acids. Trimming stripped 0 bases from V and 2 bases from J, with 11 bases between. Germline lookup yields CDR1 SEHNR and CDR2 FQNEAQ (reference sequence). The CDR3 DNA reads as TGTGCCAGCAGCTTAGCGCTCAGGAGCACCTACGAGCAGTACTTC. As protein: CASSLALRSTYEQYF.

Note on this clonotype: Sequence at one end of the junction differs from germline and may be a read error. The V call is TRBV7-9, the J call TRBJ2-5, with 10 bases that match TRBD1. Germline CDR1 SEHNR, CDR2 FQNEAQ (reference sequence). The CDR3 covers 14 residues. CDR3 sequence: CVSSRGTGDETQYF. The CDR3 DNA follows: TGTGTCAGCAGCCGGGGGACAGGGGACGAGACCCAGTACTTC.

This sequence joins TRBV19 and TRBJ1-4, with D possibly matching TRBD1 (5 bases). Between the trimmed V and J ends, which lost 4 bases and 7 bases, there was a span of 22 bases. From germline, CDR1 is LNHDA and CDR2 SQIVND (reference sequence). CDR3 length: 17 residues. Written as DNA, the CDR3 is TGTGCCAGTAGTACCGCGTCCAGAGCCGGGACTGGTGAAAAACTGTTTTTT. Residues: CASSTASRAGTGEKLFF.

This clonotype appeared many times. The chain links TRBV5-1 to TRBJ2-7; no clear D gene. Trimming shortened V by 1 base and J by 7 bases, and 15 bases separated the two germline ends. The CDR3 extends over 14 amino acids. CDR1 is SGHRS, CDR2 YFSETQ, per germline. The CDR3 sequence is CASSLQAGAGEQYF. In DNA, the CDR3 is TGCGCCAGCAGCTTGCAGGCCGGAGCTGGGGAGCAGTACTTC.

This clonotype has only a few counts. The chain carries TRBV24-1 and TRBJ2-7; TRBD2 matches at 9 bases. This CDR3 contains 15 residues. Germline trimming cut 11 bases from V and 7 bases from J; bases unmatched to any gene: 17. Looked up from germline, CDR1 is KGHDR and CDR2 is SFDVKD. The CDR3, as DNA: TGTGCCAGCAGCCCGGCGGGAGGGGCCTTCGGGGAGCAGTACTTC. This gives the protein CASSPAGGAFGEQYF.

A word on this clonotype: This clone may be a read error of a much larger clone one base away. DNA of the CDR3: TGTGCCAGCAGCTTCGCCTCCGACAGCTCCGAAAAACTGTTTTTT. It encodes CASSFASDSSEKLFF. The chain joins TRBV7-2 to TRBJ1-4; D possibly corresponds to TRBD1 (5 bases). V gave up 3 bases and J gave up 8 bases, with 16 bases separating them. Germline assignment: CDR1 SGHTA and CDR2 FQGNSA. This CDR3 has 15 amino acids.